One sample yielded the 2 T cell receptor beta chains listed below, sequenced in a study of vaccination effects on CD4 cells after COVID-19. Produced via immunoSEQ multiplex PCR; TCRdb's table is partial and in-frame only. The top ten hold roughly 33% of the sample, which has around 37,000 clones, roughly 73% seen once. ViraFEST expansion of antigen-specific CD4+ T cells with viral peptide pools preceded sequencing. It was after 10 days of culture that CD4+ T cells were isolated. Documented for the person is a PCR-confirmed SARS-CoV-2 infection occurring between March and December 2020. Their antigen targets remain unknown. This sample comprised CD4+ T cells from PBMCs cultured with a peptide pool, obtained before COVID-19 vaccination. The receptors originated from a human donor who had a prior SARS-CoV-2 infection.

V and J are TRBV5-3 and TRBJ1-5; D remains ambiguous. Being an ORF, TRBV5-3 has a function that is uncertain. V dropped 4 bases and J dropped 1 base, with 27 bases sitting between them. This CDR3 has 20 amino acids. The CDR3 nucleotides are TGTGCCAGAAGCCGTAAAACTAGATTGCAAGCAGATGAAAGCAATCAGCCCCAGCATTTT. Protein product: CARSRKTRLQADESNQPQHF.

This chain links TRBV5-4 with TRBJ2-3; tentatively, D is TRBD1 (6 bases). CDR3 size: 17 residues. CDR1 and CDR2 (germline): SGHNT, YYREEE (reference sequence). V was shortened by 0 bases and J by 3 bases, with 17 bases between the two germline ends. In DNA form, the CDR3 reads TGTGCCAGCAGCTTGGCGCCGGACAGCTGGGGGACAGATACGCAGTATTTT. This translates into CASSLAPDSWGTDTQYF.